This is a list of T cell receptor beta chains from one sample in a study of CD8 T cells in Susac syndrome. MiXCR was run by TCRdb on the immunoSEQ multiplex PCR reads, yielding one entry per CDR3 protein. The table has 150,000 to 200,000 distinct CDR3 sequences, over 85% seen once; the top ten hold 0.14%. Sequencing was performed on CD4+ T cells from PBMCs. These receptors came from a human donor in good health. The conserved cysteine and the conserved F or W are not part of the CDR3 here.

V gene,CDR3 protein
TRBV7-9,ASSLGTSGNYNEQF
TRBV24-1,ATSALAGNEQF
TRBV20-1,SARPRGTNQPQH
TRBV29-1,SVEWDRDVQY
TRBV6-2/TRBV6-3,ASSNRTEQF
TRBV27,ASSLQGADYGYT
TRBV4-3,ASSQEINSSNSPLH
TRBV29-1,SASPLMNTEAF
TRBV19,ASRASGQETQY
TRBV19,ASSIGTLVGTEAF
TRBV10-3,AASGFSGVQETQY
TRBV4-2,ASSQDLRLAGDNEQF
TRBV29-1,SVREGSGNQPQH
TRBV29-1,SVDGFNTGELF
TRBV10-3,AISQENRVGAGGYT
TRBV3-1,ASSLDREQSPLH
TRBV25-1,ASSDPVLGDTEAF
TRBV7-9,ASSGIAGVSTDTQY
TRBV4-2,ASSQAGVQGYT
TRBV30,AWSVSRARSQPQH
TRBV7-3,ASSAGRDRVTDTQY
TRBV19,ATSFAPGQSSGANVLT
TRBV3-1,ASSQDLVRSPLH
TRBV12-3/TRBV12-4,ASSLQGQETQY
TRBV15,ATSRDPLTSAETQY
TRBV29-1,SVLSRAYNEQF
TRBV29-1,SVGGQYTEAF
TRBV14,ASSQGGAFGEQF
TRBV4-3,ASSLGQGVTPLH
TRBV2,ASMGYGNTIY
TRBV9,ASSVGQSNTGELF
TRBV7-9,ASSLGQDRDTQY
TRBV29-1,SVDEGSNQPQH
TRBV5-1,ASKTAYTSTDTQY
TRBV27,ASSRSGTVNEKLF
TRBV9,ASSVSSTRANTDTQY
TRBV3-1,ASSLEGGLNQPQH
TRBV4-2,ASSQSQRGPTDTQY
TRBV3-1,ASSRRDREDEQY
TRBV2,ASSDQGALGYT
TRBV6-6,ASSVHGTGTDTQY
TRBV9,ASSGTVGSYEQY
TRBV7-3,ASTLSRIMNTEAF
TRBV30,AWGTSGNTEAF
TRBV28,ASSSWGILRVEQY
TRBV28,ASSYETQY
TRBV9,ASSVVGVGSGNTIY
TRBV7-2,ASSLSRETDTQY
TRBV12-3/TRBV12-4,ASSFGAPGTRESPLH
TRBV18,ASSPGFRERTNYGYT
TRBV7-2,ASSLALGPRGGNTIY
TRBV7-8,ASSSTDGGPYEQY
TRBV30,AWSIAWRGNEQF
TRBV28,ASSFPTGQGSYEQY
TRBV2,ASSDRVGDEQF
TRBV30,AWSGDRYGYT
TRBV6-6,ASRTGSVYEQY
TRBV3-1,ASSQVGTLASPLH
TRBV7-2,ASSAQRGGSYEQF